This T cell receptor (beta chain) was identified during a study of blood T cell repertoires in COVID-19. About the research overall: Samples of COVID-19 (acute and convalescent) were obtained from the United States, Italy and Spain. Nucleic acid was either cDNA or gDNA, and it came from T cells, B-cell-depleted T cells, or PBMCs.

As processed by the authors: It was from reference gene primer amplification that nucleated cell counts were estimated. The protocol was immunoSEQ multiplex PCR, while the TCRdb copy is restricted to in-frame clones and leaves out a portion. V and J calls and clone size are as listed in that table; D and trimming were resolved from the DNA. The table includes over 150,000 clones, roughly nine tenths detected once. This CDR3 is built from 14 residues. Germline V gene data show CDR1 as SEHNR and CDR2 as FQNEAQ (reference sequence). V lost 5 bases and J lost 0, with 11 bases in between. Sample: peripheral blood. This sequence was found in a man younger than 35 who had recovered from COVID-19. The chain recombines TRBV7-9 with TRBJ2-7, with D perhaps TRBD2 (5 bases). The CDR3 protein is CASSRPGSSYEQYF. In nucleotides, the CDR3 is TGTGCCAGCAGCCGACCGGGGAGCTCCTACGAGCAGTACTTC.